A selection of T cell receptor beta chains follows, all from one sample in a study of T cells in localized non-small cell lung cancer. Sequencing was performed with immunoSEQ multiplex PCR; in TCRdb, only in-frame clones are kept and a portion is missing. Among 2,000 to 2,500 clones listed, 20% to 25% were seen once. The sample in question was lung tumor tissue, obtained before any cancer treatment. The receptor set was obtained from a male donor aged 60 or older with stage I lung adenocarcinoma. CDR3s include the opening cysteine and the closing phenylalanine or tryptophan. A D gene is named only where the DNA matches it firmly. The listing skips clone size in some rows; elsewhere it reads once, few, many or a size class.

CDR3 DNA	CDR3 protein	J gene	V gene	clone size	D gene
TGCGCCAGCAGCTTGAGTGGCCAGGATGTTACTGAAGCTTTCTTT	CASSLSGQDVTEAFF	TRBJ1-1	TRBV5-1	.	.
TGTGCCAGCAGTCATCGCGGGAGGGCCGGGGAGCTGTTTTTT	CASSHRGRAGELFF	TRBJ2-2	TRBV28	.	TRBD2
TGTGCCAGCTTCCCAACGGGGGGTGAGCAGTTCTTC	CASFPTGGEQFF	TRBJ2-1	TRBV2	few	TRBD2
TGTGCCAGCAGTGGACTAGCGGGAGTCTTCCCAGATACGCAGTATTTT	CASSGLAGVFPDTQYF	TRBJ2-3	TRBV6-8	medium-sized	TRBD2
TGCAGCGTTCCCCTCAGACAGACATTCACAGATACGCAGTATTTT	CSVPLRQTFTDTQYF	TRBJ2-3	TRBV29-1	.	.
TGTGCCAGCAATACCGGGACAGTACAAGAGACCCAGTACTTC	CASNTGTVQETQYF	TRBJ2-5	TRBV6-8	medium-sized	TRBD1
TGTGCCAGCAGCAAGGGACTCCCTGCTATAAACACAGATACGCAGTATTTT	CASSKGLPAINTDTQYF	TRBJ2-3	TRBV11-3	few	.
TGTGCCAGCAGTCGGATCGGGCTAGCGGGGGGATACACAGATACGCAGTATTTT	CASSRIGLAGGYTDTQYF	TRBJ2-3	TRBV6-7	few	TRBD2
TGCAGCGTTGCAGGACAGGGGGCCGGAATTCAGCCCCAGCATTTT	CSVAGQGAGIQPQHF	TRBJ1-5	TRBV29-1	.	TRBD1
TGTGCCAGTAGTATAGATAGGGGACTAGTGAATGAGCAGTTCTTC	CASSIDRGLVNEQFF	TRBJ2-1	TRBV19	large	TRBD2
TGTGCCAGCAGTTCCTCCCCCTCCTTGGGCGGAGAGCAGTTCTTC	CASSSSPSLGGEQFF	TRBJ2-1	TRBV28	few	.
TGTGCCAGCATCAAAAACAGGGGTTTTTATAATTCACCCCTCCACTTT	CASIKNRGFYNSPLHF	TRBJ1-6	TRBV9	medium-sized	TRBD1
TGCGCCAGCAGCTTGGGAGACAACAACGGCGGGGAGCTGTTTTTT	CASSLGDNNGGELFF	TRBJ2-2	TRBV5-1	few	.
TGCGCCAGCAGCCAGGAAGGACAGGCCTCTGGGGCCAACGTCCTGACTTTC	CASSQEGQASGANVLTF	TRBJ2-6	TRBV4-1	.	TRBD1
TGTGCCAGCAGCGTAGTGATTAGCAGCTCCTACAATGAGCAGTTCTTC	CASSVVISSSYNEQFF	TRBJ2-1	TRBV9	.	.
TGTGCCAGCAGCGTAGTGGACTCTGGAAACACCATATATTTT	CASSVVDSGNTIYF	TRBJ1-3	TRBV9	few	.
TGTGCCAGTAGTCCGGGGACTAGCGGGGATAACTACGAGCAGTACTTC	CASSPGTSGDNYEQYF	TRBJ2-7	TRBV19	.	TRBD2
TGTGCCAGCAGTTACGTGGGCGGGAGGGACCAGTACTTC	CASSYVGGRDQYF	TRBJ2-5	TRBV6-8	large	TRBD2
TGCGCCAGCAGCTTGAGTACCCAATCTAACTATGGCTACACCTTC	CASSLSTQSNYGYTF	TRBJ1-2	TRBV5-1	.	.
TGTGCCAGTAGCTATGGAGCAGATACGCAGTATTTT	CASSYGADTQYF	TRBJ2-3	TRBV19	.	.
TGTGCCAGCAGCTCAACAGGGGGCGCGTCCACTGAAGCTTTCTTT	CASSSTGGASTEAFF	TRBJ1-1	TRBV11-3	large	TRBD1
TGTGCCAGTAGTATAGCCGACAAGGCGGCATACGAGCAGTACTTC	CASSIADKAAYEQYF	TRBJ2-7	TRBV19	.	.
TGTGCCTGGAGGCGACAGGGGTCCCGCTTGGAGCTGTTTTTT	CAWRRQGSRLELFF	TRBJ2-2	TRBV30	few	TRBD1
TGTGCCAGCAGCTCGCCGGGGACTAGCGGACCCTACGAGCAGTACTTC	CASSSPGTSGPYEQYF	TRBJ2-7	TRBV11-3	large	TRBD2
TGTGCCTGGGATTCCGGGACAGGGGCAACTAATGAAAAACTGTTTTTT	CAWDSGTGATNEKLFF	TRBJ1-4	TRBV30	few	TRBD1
TGTGCCAGCAGTTTACTCCCCCGGACTGAAGCTTTCTTT	CASSLLPRTEAFF	TRBJ1-1	TRBV6-8	medium-sized	.
TGTGCCAGCTCACCCTCCGCTTCAGATACGCAGTATTTT	CASSPSASDTQYF	TRBJ2-3	TRBV18	.	.